This is a list of T cell receptor beta chains from one sample in a study of blood T cell repertoires in COVID-19. Profiling relied on immunoSEQ multiplex PCR, and the TCRdb table lists in-frame clones only, not all of them. The sample has about 170,000 clones, almost 85% seen once. The sample was peripheral blood. These receptors all come from an elderly woman with acute or convalescent COVID-19. CDR3s include the opening cysteine and the closing phenylalanine or tryptophan. Each record gives: clone size, D gene, V gene, J gene, CDR3 length, CDR3 DNA, CDR3 protein. A D gene is named only where the DNA matches it firmly. Rows give clone size only sometimes, using once, few, many, or a class for an expanded clone.

>-|TRBD1|TRBV9|TRBJ1-1|13
TGTGCCAGCGCGGACAGGGGGCATACTGAAGCTTTCTTT
CASADRGHTEAFF
>-|TRBD1|TRBV27|TRBJ1-1|14
TGTGCCAGCAGAACGGACCGGGACAGGGTAAAAGCTTTCTTT
CASRTDRDRVKAFF
>-|-|TRBV19|TRBJ1-5|15
TGTGCCAGTGACCTCGACCCCAGGTCGGGACAGCCCCAGCATTTT
CASDLDPRSGQPQHF
>-|-|TRBV4-2|TRBJ2-3|15
TGTGCCAGCAGCCAAGAGTTGCAGGGCAGGAATACGCAGTATTTT
CASSQELQGRNTQYF
>-|TRBD2|TRBV30|TRBJ2-1|16
TGTGCCTGGAGTGTAAACCCTAGCGGGAGGGCCGGTGAGCAGTTCTTC
CAWSVNPSGRAGEQFF
>-|TRBD1|TRBV19|TRBJ1-4|15
TGTGCCAGTAGTATCTCCGGGACAGGGGATGAAAAACTGTTTTTT
CASSISGTGDEKLFF
>-|TRBD1|TRBV20-1|TRBJ2-1|15
TGCAGTGCTAGTTTCCCCGGACAGGGGGGCAATGAGCAGTTCTTC
CSASFPGQGGNEQFF
>-|-|TRBV30|TRBJ1-3|11
TGTGCCTGGAGTCGGGGTCGCACCATATATTTT
CAWSRGRTIYF
>-|TRBD1|TRBV10-3|TRBJ1-1|18
TGTGCCATCAGTGTCGGTCCCGGGGCCGGGTCAGGGGGCACTGAAGCTTTCTTT
CAISVGPGAGSGGTEAFF
>-|-|TRBV19|TRBJ1-1|13
TGTGCCAGTAGTACCCCCGGAGGCACTGAAGCTTTCTTT
CASSTPGGTEAFF
>-|TRBD2|TRBV7-9|TRBJ2-5|17
TGTGCCAGCAGCCCAATGGGTAGCGGGAACCCTCAAGAGACCCAGTACTTC
CASSPMGSGNPQETQYF
>-|TRBD2|TRBV9|TRBJ2-2|15
TGTGCCAGCAGCCACCAGGGAGGGCCCACCGGGGAGCTGTTTTTT
CASSHQGGPTGELFF
>-|-|TRBV5-1|TRBJ1-1|14
TGCGCCAGCAGCTTGGCGGAATTCAGGACTGAAGCTTTCTTT
CASSLAEFRTEAFF
>-|-|TRBV11-3|TRBJ2-1|17
TGTGCCAGCAGCTTAGACAGGGGAACCCTCTCCTACAATGAGCAGTTCTTC
CASSLDRGTLSYNEQFF
>few|TRBD2|TRBV13|TRBJ2-3|14
TGTGCCAGCAGCTTACCGGGAGGGACAGATACGCAGTATTTT
CASSLPGGTDTQYF
>-|TRBD1|TRBV11-3|TRBJ2-1|15
TGTGCCAGCAGCTTGAGGGGGGACAGGGACAATGAGCAGTTCTTC
CASSLRGDRDNEQFF
>-|-|TRBV5-5|TRBJ1-1|13
TGTGCCAGCAGCTTAGCGGGACCGACGGGAGCTTTCTTT
CASSLAGPTGAFF
>-|-|TRBV24-1|TRBJ2-3|13
TGTGCCACCAGTGATTCTGACATTCATACGCAGTATTTT
CATSDSDIHTQYF
>-|-|TRBV28|TRBJ2-1|13
TGTGCCAGCAGTTTGCCACCTATCTATGAGCAGTTCTTC
CASSLPPIYEQFF
>once|-|TRBV5-4|TRBJ1-6|14
TGTGCCAGCAGCCCCAGGGTAGAGAATTCACCCCTCCACTTT
CASSPRVENSPLHF
>-|TRBD1|TRBV2|TRBJ2-5|15
TGTGCCAGCAGTGTAAAACCGGGACAGGGGGAGACCCAGTACTTC
CASSVKPGQGETQYF
>once|TRBD1|TRBV7-6|TRBJ1-1|13
TGTGCCAGCAGCTACAGGGGATCGGGTGAAGCTTTCTTT
CASSYRGSGEAFF
>-|-|TRBV5-1|TRBJ2-3|14
TGCGCCAGCAGCTTCGGACTAACCTCAGATACGCAGTATTTT
CASSFGLTSDTQYF
>-|TRBD2|TRBV24-1|TRBJ2-1|16
TGTGCCACCAGTGACCTCGGGACTAGCGGGAGATTTGAGCAGTTCTTC
CATSDLGTSGRFEQFF
>-|TRBD1|TRBV2|TRBJ2-6|15
TGTGCCAGCGCCTGGACAGGGACCGGGGCCAACGTCCTGACTTTC
CASAWTGTGANVLTF
>-|TRBD1|TRBV7-2|TRBJ1-1|16
TGTGCCAGCAGCTTAGAGGGGACAGGTTATGACACTGAAGCTTTCTTT
CASSLEGTGYDTEAFF
>-|TRBD1|TRBV19|TRBJ1-5|17
TGTGCCAGTAGTAGGACAGGGGAGCCCTATAGCAATCAGCCCCAGCATTTT
CASSRTGEPYSNQPQHF
>-|TRBD1|TRBV6-5|TRBJ1-1|13
TGTGCCAGCAAAGACAGGGGGAACACTGAAGCTTTCTTT
CASKDRGNTEAFF
>-|-|TRBV11-3|TRBJ1-1|13
TGTGCCAGCAGCTTAGAATTTGAGGGAGAAGCTTTCTTT
CASSLEFEGEAFF
>few|TRBD1|TRBV5-1|TRBJ2-7|13
TGCGCCAGCAGCTGGGACAGCACCTACGAGCAGTACTTC
CASSWDSTYEQYF
>-|-|TRBV18|TRBJ2-6|17
TGTGCCAGCTCACCCCCGGCGCGGCCTTCTGGGGCCAACGTCCTGACTTTC
CASSPPARPSGANVLTF
>-|-|TRBV7-2|TRBJ1-1|14
TGTGCCAGCAGCTTCAACACCCCGTCCACTGAAGCTTTCTTT
CASSFNTPSTEAFF
>-|-|TRBV5-1|TRBJ1-3|14
TGCGCCAGCAGCTTGGGGCCGTTTGGAAACACCATATATTTT
CASSLGPFGNTIYF
>-|-|TRBV29-1|TRBJ1-2|15
TGCAGCGTTGAGGGGGCGGGAGGCCACGGGAATGGCTACACCTTC
CSVEGAGGHGNGYTF
>few|TRBD1|TRBV27|TRBJ1-5|16
TGTGCCAGCAGGGGACAGGGGAATGGCAGGGATCAGCCCCAGCATTTT
CASRGQGNGRDQPQHF
>-|TRBD2|TRBV6-5|TRBJ2-1|16
TGTGCCAGCAGTTACTCTGGGACTAGCGGCTACAATGAGCAGTTCTTC
CASSYSGTSGYNEQFF
>-|-|TRBV5-4|TRBJ1-1|15
TGTGCCAGCAGCTTATTAAAAGGGAGTCAGACTGAAGCTTTCTTT
CASSLLKGSQTEAFF